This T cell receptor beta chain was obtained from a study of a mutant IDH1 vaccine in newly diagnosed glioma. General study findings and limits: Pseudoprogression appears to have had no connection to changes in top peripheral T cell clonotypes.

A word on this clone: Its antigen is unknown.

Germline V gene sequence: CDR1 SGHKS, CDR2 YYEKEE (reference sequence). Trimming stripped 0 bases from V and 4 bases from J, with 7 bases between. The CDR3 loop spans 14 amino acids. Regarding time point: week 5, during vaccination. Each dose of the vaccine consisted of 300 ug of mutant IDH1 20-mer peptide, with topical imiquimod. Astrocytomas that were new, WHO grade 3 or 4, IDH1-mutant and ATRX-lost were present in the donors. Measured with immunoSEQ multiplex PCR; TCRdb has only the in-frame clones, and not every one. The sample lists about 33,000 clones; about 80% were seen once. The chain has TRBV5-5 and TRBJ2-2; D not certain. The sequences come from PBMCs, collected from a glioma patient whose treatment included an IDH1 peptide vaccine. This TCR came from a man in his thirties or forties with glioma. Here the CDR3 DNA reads TGTGCCAGCAGCTTGGTAACTTTCACCGGGGAGCTGTTTTTT. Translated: CASSLVTFTGELFF. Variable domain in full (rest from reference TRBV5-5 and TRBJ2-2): DAGVTQSPTHLIKTRGQQVTLRCSPISGHKSVSWYQQVLGQGPQFIFQYYEKEERGRGNFPDRFSARQFPNYSSELNVNALLLGDSALYLCASSLVTFTGELFFGEGSRLTVL.